The 27 T cell receptor beta chains below all came from one sample that was sequenced in a study of CXCR3-negative and CXCR3-positive naive CD8 T cells. Preparation of TRB cDNA libraries relied on 5' RACE carrying UMI labels. With the 5' RACE reads reprocessed, TCRdb shows one record per CDR3 protein and no DNA. This table holds approximately 52,000 distinct CDR3 sequences. Sequencing was carried out using memory CD8+ T cells from blood. The receptors were gathered from a human donor in good health. Some clones in this sample may be carry-over from other donors' samples.

The CDR3 region is CASSFRGARLYEQYF. V and J are TRBV28 and TRBJ2-7; without DNA, the TCRdb call of TRBD1 cannot be checked. This CDR3 has 15 amino acids. Looked up from germline, CDR1 is MDHEN and CDR2 is SYDVKM. The full variable domain, completed using reference TRBV28 and TRBJ2-7, is DVKVTQSSRYLVKRTGEKVFLECVQDMDHENMFWYRQDPGLGLRLIYFSYDVKMKEKGDIPEGYSVSREKKERFSLILESASTNQTSMYLCASSFRGARLYEQYFGPGTRLTVT.

V gene TRBV12-3 or TRBV12-4 combines with J gene TRBJ1-2. CDR3 length: 14 amino acids. The CDR3 spells CASGHAEPIYGYTF.

This chain connects TRBV20-1 to TRBJ1-2; TCRdb indicates TRBD1, and absent DNA this call remains unverified. The length of the CDR3 is 15 residues. CDR1 DFQATT and CDR2 SNEGSKA come from the germline V gene (reference sequence). CDR3 amino acids: CSALSGGESGYGYTF.

This sequence joins TRBV14 and TRBJ2-1; TCRdb indicates TRBD1, and absent DNA this call remains unverified. The germline CDR1 and CDR2 sequences are SGHDN and FVKESK. The CDR3 runs 15 residues. The CDR3 loop reads CASSRYRGHYNEQFF.

This clonotype counts as medium-sized by frequency. The V call is TRBV9, the J call TRBJ2-2; the D call of TRBD2 rests on TCRdb alone, since no DNA is present to check it. The germline V gene encodes CDR1 SGDLS and CDR2 YYNGEE. The CDR3 sequence is 17 residues long. The CDR3: CASSAKPSGTNTGELFF.

This chain joins TRBV7-2 and TRBJ2-1. The CDR3 is 16 amino acids. CDR1 and CDR2 (germline): SGHTA, FQGNSA. CDR3: CASSENTRNSYNEQFF.

This chain joins TRBV29-1 and TRBJ1-2; TCRdb selects TRBD1, and the lack of DNA leaves this call unchecked. CDR1 and CDR2 from the germline V gene are SQVTM and ANQGSEA. CDR3 length equals 12 residues. The CDR3: CSVEQGGYGYTF.

This chain uses TRBV28 with TRBJ2-3; lacking DNA, the TRBD1 call made by TCRdb goes unchecked. The CDR3 is made up of 14 amino acids. The germline CDR1 and CDR2 sequences are MDHEN and SYDVKM. The CDR3 region is CASSLRPGTDTQYF.

V usage is TRBV7-9 and J usage is TRBJ2-3; absent DNA, TCRdb's TRBD2 call cannot be checked. The CDR3 length is 14 residues. Germline assignment: CDR1 SEHNR and CDR2 FQNEAQ (reference sequence). This CDR3 reads CASSPAGETDTQYF.

V and J are TRBV21-1 and TRBJ1-2; TCRdb's D call, TRBD1, is unchecked because there is no DNA. TRBV21-1 is listed as a pseudogene. CDR3 size: 16 residues. The chain's CDR3 is CASSKGADRSLDGYTF.

The V gene is TRBV7-9, the J gene TRBJ1-2; checking the TCRdb D call of TRBD1 is not possible without DNA. This CDR3 is 14 amino acids long. CDR1 is SEHNR, CDR2 FQNEAQ, per germline (reference sequence). The CDR3 region is CATAGRGLNYGYTF.

The CDR3 is CSASSGGTLYQETQYF. The chain joins TRBV20-1 to TRBJ2-5; TCRdb selects TRBD1, and the lack of DNA leaves this call unchecked. The germline gives CDR1 DFQATT, CDR2 SNEGSKA (reference sequence). CDR3 length: 16 residues.

The genes are TRBV7-6 and TRBJ2-3; TCRdb outputs TRBD2, but without DNA this stays unchecked. The CDR3 contains 13 residues. CDR1 SGHVS and CDR2 FNYEAQ come from the germline V gene. CDR3 sequence: CASSLSLVDTQYF.

The chain is built from TRBV6-2 or TRBV6-3 and TRBJ2-7. Germline CDR1 is MNHEY and CDR2 is SVGEGT. This CDR3 comprises 14 residues. The CDR3 is CASSYSDSAYEQYF.

The chain joins TRBV12-3 or TRBV12-4 to TRBJ2-7; TCRdb reports TRBD1, a call that lacks DNA to check it against. This CDR3 contains 15 residues. CDR3 sequence reads: CASSPGVARGYEQYF.

CDR3 protein: CASSLSVVSSYNEQFF. V is TRBV7-6 and J is TRBJ2-1. Germline V CDR1 and CDR2: SGHVS, FNYEAQ. This CDR3 contains 16 residues.

The rearrangement links TRBV7-2 to TRBJ2-3; TCRdb designates TRBD2, a call that cannot be tested without DNA. CDR3 length: 12 residues. Germline CDR1 SGHTA, CDR2 FQGNSA. CDR3 residues: CASSESAGRQYF. Filled out from reference TRBV7-2 and TRBJ2-3, the complete variable domain reads GAGVSQSPSNKVTEKGKDVELRCDPISGHTALYWYRQSLGQGLEFLIYFQGNSAPDKSGLPSDRFSAERTGGSVSTLTIQRTQQEDSAVYLCASSESAGRQYFGPGTRLTVL.

The chain couples TRBV28 to TRBJ2-7; absent DNA, TCRdb's TRBD1 call cannot be checked. There are 17 residues in the CDR3. Per germline, CDR1 MDHEN and CDR2 SYDVKM. The CDR3 reads CASRSPPLGDYAYEQYF. The whole variable domain, remainder taken from reference TRBV28 and TRBJ2-7, is DVKVTQSSRYLVKRTGEKVFLECVQDMDHENMFWYRQDPGLGLRLIYFSYDVKMKEKGDIPEGYSVSREKKERFSLILESASTNQTSMYLCASRSPPLGDYAYEQYFGPGTRLTVT.

This rearrangement joins TRBV10-3 to TRBJ2-7; TCRdb reports TRBD2, a call that lacks DNA to check it against. This CDR3 is built from 16 residues. CDR1 and CDR2 (germline): ENHRY, SYGVKD. The CDR3 region is CAISESSSGPSYEQYF.

The rearrangement links TRBV7-3 to TRBJ2-1; the D gene TCRdb calls, TRBD1, cannot be checked with no DNA. This CDR3 is 13 amino acids long. CDR1 and CDR2 from the germline V gene are SGHTA and FQGTGA. Here the CDR3 reads CASSLQGYDEQFF. Together with reference TRBV7-3 and TRBJ2-1, the CDR3 gives the full variable domain: GAGVSQTPSNKVTEKGKYVELRCDPISGHTALYWYRQSLGQGPEFLIYFQGTGAADDSGLPNDRFFAVRPEGSVSTLKIQRTERGDSAVYLCASSLQGYDEQFFGPGTRLTVL.

CDR3 amino acids: CASSLTASSYNEQFF. The chain joins TRBV5-4 to TRBJ2-1. From germline, CDR1 is SGHNT and CDR2 YYREEE (reference sequence). The length of the CDR3 is 15 residues.

The chain carries TRBV28 and TRBJ2-7. Looked up from germline, CDR1 is MDHEN and CDR2 is SYDVKM. The CDR3 has 13 residues. CDR3 region: CASSLGPSYEQYF.

The rearrangement joins TRBV28 to TRBJ2-5; no DNA is available, so the TRBD1 call from TCRdb remains unchecked. CDR1 is MDHEN, CDR2 SYDVKM, per germline. The CDR3 is 15 residues long. CDR3 loop: CASSTLGPGVETQYF.

This chain uses TRBV12-3 or TRBV12-4 with TRBJ1-5. The CDR3 covers 11 residues. The CDR3 sequence: CASGRAQPQHF.

The chain links TRBV5-1 to TRBJ2-7. Germline CDR1 reads SGHRS; CDR2 reads YFSETQ. CDR3 length equals 13 residues. This CDR3 is CASSPEVSYEQYF.

This clonotype is deemed large by its frequency. The rearrangement links TRBV4-3 to TRBJ1-4; the TCRdb D gene call, TRBD1, has no DNA to confirm it. This CDR3 contains 16 residues. Germline values: CDR1 LGHNA, CDR2 YSLEER. CDR3 sequence: CASSQDVGGGVEKLFF.

This chain joins TRBV27 and TRBJ2-1; TCRdb indicates TRBD1, and absent DNA this call remains unverified. CDR1 MNHEY and CDR2 SMNVEV come from the germline V gene (reference sequence). This CDR3 has 18 amino acids. The CDR3 spells CASSLSGWAGDSYNEQFF.